Below are 26 T cell receptor beta chains sequenced from a single sample in a study of blood T cell repertoires in COVID-19. The repertoire was sequenced with immunoSEQ multiplex PCR; TCRdb's copy has only in-frame clones and lacks some. In the table there are more than 250,000 clones, 88% of which are singletons. The sequencing input was peripheral blood. These receptors were obtained from a human donor in a cohort sampled during active COVID-19.

This chain joins TRBV10-3 and TRBJ2-2; 11 bases line up with TRBD1. Germline trimming cut 9 bases from V and 4 bases from J; bases unmatched to any gene: 4. Germline assignment: CDR1 ENHRY and CDR2 SYGVKD. This CDR3 is 14 amino acids long. The CDR3 DNA follows: TGTGCCATATCTGGGACAGGGGGCACCGGGGAGCTGTTTTTT. Its protein is CAISGTGGTGELFF.

This clone was counted only a few times. The V call is TRBV3-1 (or the pseudogene TRBV3-2), the J call TRBJ2-7; D is unresolved. The length of the CDR3 is 12 residues. Between the trimmed V and J ends, which lost 0 bases and 8 bases, there was a span of 8 bases. The V gene's germline CDR1 is LGHDT and CDR2 YNNKEL (reference sequence). CDR3 nucleotides: TGTGCCAGCAGCCAAGAGTACAGTCAGCAGTACTTC. Its protein product is CASSQEYSQQYF.

CDR3 in amino acids: CASSTRFGDTQYF. The CDR3 DNA reads as TGTGCCAGTAGTACTAGGTTCGGAGATACGCAGTATTTT. The gene calls are TRBV19 and TRBJ2-3, with D uncertain. CDR1 is LNHDA, CDR2 SQIVND, per germline (reference sequence). Trimming removed 4 bases at V and 5 bases at J, with 10 bases between. The CDR3 is 13 residues long. Full variable domain (remainder filled in from reference TRBV19 and TRBJ2-3): DGGITQSPKYLFRKEGQNVTLSCEQNLNHDAMYWYRQDPGQGLRLIYYSQIVNDFQKGDIAEGYSVSREKKESFPLTVTSAQKNPTAFYLCASSTRFGDTQYFGPGTRLTVL.

The rearrangement joins TRBV2 to TRBJ1-2; TRBD1 matches at 7 bases. From germline, CDR1 is SNHLY and CDR2 FYNNEI. The CDR3 consists of 14 residues. Losses at the gene ends were 9 bases for V and 0 bases for J; bases not matched to a gene: 7. The CDR3 reads CARQGSPANYGYTF. The CDR3 DNA reads TGTGCCAGACAGGGGTCTCCAGCTAACTATGGCTACACCTTC.

This chain links TRBV7-6 with TRBJ2-7, with 7 bases fitting TRBD2. V lost 3 bases and J lost 6; bases outside the gene matches: 5. The CDR3 covers 13 residues. Per the germline V gene, CDR1 is SGHVS and CDR2 is FNYEAQ. The CDR3 loop reads CASSFEERGEQYF. DNA of the CDR3: TGTGCCAGCAGCTTTGAAGAGCGGGGCGAGCAGTACTTC.

The V gene is TRBV7-9, the J gene TRBJ1-2, with unresolved D. V was pared by 1 base and J by 6 bases, with 15 bases between. The CDR3 is made up of 15 amino acids. Germline V gives CDR1 SEHNR, CDR2 FQNEAQ (reference sequence). The CDR3 DNA is TGTGCCAGCAGCTTAGTCGGGTCCCGGGTCGATGGCTACACCTTC. This codes for CASSLVGSRVDGYTF.

The genes are TRBV10-1 and TRBJ2-5, with 9 bases lining up with TRBD2. The J segment lost 5 bases and the V segment lost 2 bases, leaving 3 bases of the junction unmatched. CDR1 and CDR2 (germline): WNHNN, SYGVQD (reference sequence). The CDR3 runs to 14 residues. The CDR3 DNA sequence: TGCGCCAGCAGTGAGACCAGCGGGGGGGAGACCCAGTACTTC. Translating it yields CASSETSGGETQYF.

J is TRBJ1-6 and V is TRBV3-1 (or the pseudogene TRBV3-2); tentatively, D is TRBD1 (5 bases). Per the germline V gene, CDR1 is LGHDT and CDR2 is YNNKEL (reference sequence). This CDR3 contains 15 residues. The V end was cut by 3 bases, the J end by 4 bases, with 10 bases between. The CDR3 is CASSQSDSYNSPLHF. In nucleotides, the CDR3 is TGTGCCAGCAGCCAGTCCGACAGTTATAATTCACCCCTCCACTTT.

This chain connects TRBV5-1 to TRBJ1-1; 7 nucleotides line up with TRBD1. This CDR3 has 15 residues. Germline loops: CDR1 SGHRS, CDR2 YFSETQ. V lost 0 bases and J lost 0; bases outside the gene matches: 2. The CDR3, as DNA: TGCGCCAGCAGCTTGGGACAGGGATTGAACACTGAAGCTTTCTTT. Encoded protein: CASSLGQGLNTEAFF.

The J gene is TRBJ1-6, the V gene TRBV5-8; D is ambiguous. The germline gives CDR1 SGHTS, CDR2 YDEGEE. V was clipped by 1 base and J by 1 base, with 12 bases between them. The CDR3 has 17 residues. The CDR3 protein is CASSLRETLSYNSPLHF. The CDR3 region has the DNA TGTGCCAGCAGCTTGAGGGAGACGCTGTCCTATAATTCACCCCTCCACTTT.

This clone has only a few counts. The rearrangement uses TRBV7-2 and TRBJ2-5; TRBD2 might be the D (6 bases). Trimming took 4 bases from V and 7 from J, leaving 19 bases between them. This CDR3 has 15 amino acids. Germline V gene data show CDR1 as SGHTA and CDR2 as FQGNSA. DNA of the CDR3: TGTGCCAGCAGCTCCGGGGAGGCGAGCGTGGTGACCCAGTACTTC. Amino acids: CASSSGEASVVTQYF.

In this sample, this clone turned up many times. Other DNA sequences in the sample encode the same CDR3. The chain carries TRBV30 and TRBJ2-6; D might be TRBD2 (6 bases). The CDR3 is 14 residues long. V gave up 5 bases and J gave up 2 bases, with 10 bases separating them. Germline CDR1 reads GTSNPN; CDR2 reads SVGIG (reference sequence). In DNA form, the CDR3 reads TGTGCCTGGCTGAGGGAGGCTGGGGCCAACGTCCTGACTTTC. Translating gives CAWLREAGANVLTF. The full variable domain, with the rest looked up from reference TRBV30 and TRBJ2-6, is SQTIHQWPATLVQPVGSPLSLECTVEGTSNPNLYWYRQAAGRGLQLLFYSVGIGQISSEVPQNLSASRPQDRQFILSSKKLLLSDSGFYLCAWLREAGANVLTFGAGSRLTVL.

This chain's CDR3 is CASSLAPLSANNYGYTF. The CDR3 DNA is TGTGCCAGCAGCTTAGCTCCCCTTAGCGCGAATAACTATGGCTACACCTTC. J is TRBJ1-2 and V is TRBV7-9; no firm D call. The CDR3 is 17 amino acids. Trimming took 0 bases from V and 1 from J, leaving 15 bases between them. Germline assignment: CDR1 SEHNR and CDR2 FQNEAQ (reference sequence).

The chain has TRBV2 and TRBJ2-6, with TRBD1 as a possible D gene (6 bases). This CDR3 spans 15 amino acids. CDR1 and CDR2 (germline): SNHLY, FYNNEI. Trimming removed 6 bases at V and 1 base at J, with 10 bases between. This chain's CDR3 is CASRAGVSGANVLTF. The CDR3 DNA sequence: TGTGCCAGCAGGGCAGGGGTTTCTGGGGCCAACGTCCTGACTTTC.

The genes are TRBV12-3 or TRBV12-4 and TRBJ2-7; D is uncertain. CDR3 length: 13 residues. The V gene lost 4 bases and the J gene lost 4 bases, with 11 bases spanning the gap. The CDR3, as DNA: TGTGCCAGCAGTTCCCCCGAGAGTTACGAGCAGTACTTC. This codes for CASSSPESYEQYF.

The rearrangement joins TRBV24-1 to TRBJ2-3; TRBD2 is a possible D gene (6 bases). CDR3 length: 18 residues. Trimming shortened V by 1 base and J by 1 base, and 17 bases separated the two germline ends. Germline CDR1 is KGHDR and CDR2 is SFDVKD. CDR3 sequence: CATSDLVSGRNRTDTQYF. The CDR3 DNA is TGTGCCACCAGTGATTTAGTATCAGGGAGGAATCGCACAGATACGCAGTATTTT.

The rearrangement links TRBV6-4 to TRBJ1-2; tentatively, D is TRBD1 (6 bases). Trimming left V 2 bases short and J 5 bases short, with 15 bases between. The CDR3 length is 15 residues. Germline V gives CDR1 MRHNA, CDR2 SNTAGT. The CDR3 region has the DNA TGTGCCAGCAGTGACGGTGATGGGACACTTTATGGCTACACCTTC. This encodes CASSDGDGTLYGYTF.

The table lists this clone with a count of one. This chain uses TRBV24-1 with TRBJ2-5, with 7 bases lining up with TRBD1. Germline values: CDR1 KGHDR, CDR2 SFDVKD. There are 16 residues in the CDR3. Germline trimming cut 3 bases from V and 3 bases from J; bases unmatched to any gene: 9. This chain's CDR3 is CATSDLGRGLEETQYF. CDR3 coding DNA: TGTGCCACCAGTGATCTGGGAAGGGGGCTTGAAGAGACCCAGTACTTC.

The chain couples TRBV19 to TRBJ1-2, with a tentative D call TRBD1 (5 bases). There are 15 residues in the CDR3. The V gene lost 6 bases and the J gene lost 5 bases, with 19 bases spanning the gap. CDR1 and CDR2 from the germline V gene are LNHDA and SQIVND (reference sequence). CDR3 sequence reads: CASSTTQGYEYGYTF. The CDR3 DNA reads TGTGCCAGTAGCACGACCCAGGGATATGAGTATGGCTACACCTTC. Combining the CDR3 with reference TRBV19 and TRBJ1-2 gives the whole variable domain DGGITQSPKYLFRKEGQNVTLSCEQNLNHDAMYWYRQDPGQGLRLIYYSQIVNDFQKGDIAEGYSVSREKKESFPLTVTSAQKNPTAFYLCASSTTQGYEYGYTFGSGTRLTVV.

The chain combines TRBV5-1 with TRBJ2-7; 11 bases agree with TRBD2. This CDR3 has 15 amino acids. With 4 bases clipped from V and 2 bases from J, the junction kept 5 bases outside the gene matches. The V gene's germline CDR1 is SGHRS and CDR2 YFSETQ. CDR3 DNA sequence: TGCGCCAGCAGCCCGGGGACTAGCGGCCCCTACGAGCAGTACTTC. This sequence encodes CASSPGTSGPYEQYF.

The rearrangement links TRBV2 to TRBJ2-7; 7 nucleotides agree with TRBD1. The junction had 3 bases not matched to a gene; V was cut back by 1 base and J by 6 bases. Per germline, CDR1 SNHLY and CDR2 FYNNEI. This CDR3 is built from 13 residues. CDR3 nucleotides: TGTGCCAGCAGTGAAGGGAACAGGGGCGAGCAGTACTTC. Translated, it gives CASSEGNRGEQYF.

The gene calls are TRBV28 and TRBJ2-2; D gene ambiguous. Looked up from germline, CDR1 is MDHEN and CDR2 is SYDVKM. The V gene lost 11 bases and the J gene lost 1 base, with 8 bases spanning the gap. The CDR3 is 12 residues long. The CDR3 region has the DNA TGTGCCGTATCAGAGAACACCGGGGAGCTGTTTTTT. Translating it yields CAVSENTGELFF.

The V gene is TRBV18, the J gene TRBJ1-1; D is possibly TRBD1 (5 bases). This CDR3 spans 14 amino acids. Germline V gene lookup returns CDR1 KGHSH and CDR2 LQKENI. V lost 1 base and J 3 bases, leaving 9 bases between the germline ends. CDR3 sequence reads: CASSPRRADTEAFF. CDR3 nucleotides: TGTGCCAGCTCACCACGCAGGGCGGACACTGAAGCTTTCTTT.

This chain links TRBV7-9 with TRBJ2-7, with a possible D match to TRBD2 (7 bases). Germline V gene data show CDR1 as SEHNR and CDR2 as FQNEAQ (reference sequence). The CDR3 totals 14 residues. V was clipped by 7 bases and J by 3 bases, with 16 bases between them. CDR3 sequence reads: CASTLGGGGYEQYF. CDR3 DNA sequence: TGTGCCAGCACCCTAGGAGGGGGGGGCTACGAGCAGTACTTC.

The chain carries TRBV5-4 and TRBJ1-2, with 9 bases matching TRBD1. J was trimmed by 7 bases and V by 3 bases; bases with no gene match: 10. The CDR3 totals 15 residues. Looked up from germline, CDR1 is SGHNT and CDR2 is YYREEE (reference sequence). CDR3 in amino acids: CASSSPGQGESGYTF. The DNA for the CDR3 is TGTGCCAGCAGCTCCCCGGGACAGGGTGAAAGTGGCTACACCTTC.

In its sample, this clone was seen once. The chain is built from TRBV2 and TRBJ2-7; D perhaps matches TRBD1 (8 bases). Trimming removed 5 bases at V and 3 bases at J, with 20 bases between. The CDR3 length is 16 residues. Germline V gene sequence: CDR1 SNHLY, CDR2 FYNNEI. The CDR3 sequence: CASSRKKTGEGYEQYF. CDR3 in DNA: TGTGCCAGCAGTCGGAAGAAGACAGGGGAGGGCTACGAGCAGTACTTC.